This TCR beta chain was sequenced during a study of radiation and T cells in renal cell carcinoma (dated by TCRdb to the early 2020s). Study-wide context: A total of 50 or so samples underwent TCR beta sequencing, made up of roughly 26 tumors and about 27 peripheral blood samples. The last blood draw occurred 4 weeks after radiation, at the same time as nephrectomy. A total of about 4 million unique CDR3 nucleotide sequences, encoding roughly 2.7 million unique CDR3 amino acid sequences, were found across all 55 or so samples.

The sample's time point label, in plain terms: blood 4 weeks post-SBRT, at nephrectomy. The sample's treatment or condition label, in plain terms: 15 Gy SBRT to primary tumor, nephrectomy 4 weeks later. The samples were obtained from a clinical trial, where primary renal cell carcinomas were treated with 15 Gy stereotactic body radiation therapy and then removed by nephrectomy 4 weeks afterward. To track tumor-enriched clonotypes, serial peripheral blood was sampled from radiation-treated patients at baseline and at 2 weeks and 4 weeks after SBRT. All patients had renal cell carcinoma with clear cell pathology. The QIAamp DNA Blood Mini Kit (Qiagen) was used to prepare genomic DNA for TCR sequencing. The analyses included only samples that passed all quality control checks. TCR beta libraries were generated from genomic DNA with the immunoSEQ kit, following the manufacturer's recommendations. Library preparation used a first multiplex PCR with proprietary primers, then a second PCR adding unique barcodes, with bead cleanups after each round. Each sample batch included a kit-provided positive control reaction and a negative control reaction. The final libraries were assessed on an Agilent 4200 TapeStation D1000 ScreenTape, pooled by volume, and quantified by qPCR. Sequencing was performed on an Illumina NextSeq500 using a MidOutput 150-cycle cartridge, with 156 Read1 cycles, 15 Index1 cycles, and the kit custom primers. The pooled library was loaded at 0.95 to 1 pM with about 20% PhiX control spiked in. The authors' pipeline ran thus. Vendor-processed data were analyzed in R, with a clonotype defined as all T cells sharing the same CDR3 nucleotide sequence. For clone abundance analyses, frequencies were normalized to the 10,000 most abundant clones per sample. Public T cell clones, which averaged fewer than five per sample, were removed prior to analysis. Tumor-enriched clonotypes and baseline blood-enriched clonotypes were defined as those with an abundance difference of at least 32-fold between compartments. Clonotypes expanded or contracted between blood time points were identified with a beta-binomial differential abundance model. Tumor-blood repertoire similarity was measured with the Baroni-Urbani and Buser coefficient, and group comparisons used two-tailed Wilcoxon tests in R. Held by TCRdb, this immuneACCESS table contains in-frame sequences only and omits some clones. Under half of the omission traces to an unresolved V gene where checked; the cause of the rest is unknown. Clone size and the V and J calls come from that table; the DNA yielded D and trimming. In all, the sample holds roughly 90,000 clones, and around four fifths of those were seen once. Together, the top ten hold approximately 9.6% of the sample.

Including the terminal cysteine and phenylalanine, the CDR3 comprises 13 residues. Only the CDR3 region is kept as DNA, spanning 39 bases read in frame from base 1. A distance of 8 bases separates the germline ends of V and J, which lose 1 base and 7 bases respectively. The germline V gene encodes CDR1 LNHNV and CDR2 YYDKDF (reference sequence). Broad study findings and their caveats: No pretreatment tumor biopsies were available, so the baseline intratumoral presence of clonotypes could not be determined. Changes in the blood repertoire were not tracked past 4 weeks after treatment. With a single-armed trial design, the study had no way to address how radiation dose or scheduling affects the TCR repertoire. Top tumor clonotypes rose in blood from baseline to 2 weeks post-radiation, then contracted by 4 weeks, suggesting transient expansion of tumor-resident clones.

About this clone itself: Which antigen it targets is not known. Base qualities are missing; no much larger clone stands one base away.

The sequences come from blood, collected from a patient whose treatment included radiotherapy and nephrectomy. The V and J genes are TRBV15 and TRBJ1-5, with the D gene uncertain. The sequence derives from a man between 45 and 60 years old with renal cell carcinoma. CDR3 loop: CATSRVYRQPQHF. The nucleotides read TGTGCCACCAGCAGAGTCTATAGGCAGCCCCAGCATTTT.